Listed here are 30 T cell receptor beta chains from one sample, sequenced in a study of blood T cells in healthy people across ages. A sample-barcoded 5' primer and a J-beta primer mix were used in a second PCR of about 6 to 12 cycles. TCRdb processed the 5' RACE reads anew with MiXCR; each CDR3 protein has one entry. The repertoire has 1.5 million to 2 million distinct CDR3 sequences, just under 50% of them found once; the top ten carry less than 2.5%. Sequencing input: blood. These receptors all come from a woman in her forties in good health.

This chain links TRBV20-1 with TRBJ1-2, with 8 bases lining up with TRBD1. The CDR3 consists of 13 residues. CDR1 DFQATT and CDR2 SNEGSKA come from the germline V gene (reference sequence). With 4 bases clipped from V and 8 bases from J, the junction kept 9 bases outside the gene matches. CDR3 bases: TGCAGTGCTACCATCCAGGGGGCGGGAGGCTACACCTTC. This codes for CSATIQGAGGYTF.

V gene TRBV4-2 combines with J gene TRBJ1-5, with TRBD1 matching 7 bases. The CDR3 has 16 residues. CDR1 LGHNA and CDR2 YNFKEQ come from the germline V gene. The trim removed 3 bases at V and 6 bases at J, leaving 11 bases unmatched. CDR3 region: CASSQTRGRMVQPQHF. Here the CDR3 DNA reads TGTGCCAGCAGCCAGACAAGGGGGCGAATGGTTCAGCCCCAGCATTTT.

The chain is built from TRBV9 and TRBJ1-2; D remains unclear. The germline V gene encodes CDR1 SGDLS and CDR2 YYNGEE. Trimming cost V 0 bases and J 4 bases, with 4 bases left between them. This CDR3 spans 12 amino acids. As DNA, the CDR3 is TGTGCCAGCAGCGTAGGACCCTATGGCTACACCTTC. Its protein is CASSVGPYGYTF. Full variable domain (missing parts from reference TRBV9 and TRBJ1-2): DSGVTQTPKHLITATGQRVTLRCSPRSGDLSVYWYQQSLDQGLQFLIQYYNGEERAKGNILERFSAQQFPDLHSELNLSSLELGDSALYFCASSVGPYGYTFGSGTRLTVV.

The chain recombines TRBV7-9 with TRBJ1-2, with D tentatively TRBD1 (6 bases). Germline V gives CDR1 SEHNR, CDR2 FQNEAQ (reference sequence). Trimming took 5 bases from V and 4 from J, leaving 11 bases between them. This CDR3 comprises 13 residues. CDR3 loop: CASSQGNGYGYTF. CDR3 nucleotide sequence: TGTGCCAGCAGCCAGGGGAACGGCTATGGCTACACCTTC.

This sequence joins TRBV5-1 and TRBJ2-7, with 8 bases lining up with TRBD1. The DNA end is a closer match to TRBJ2-1, so the J assignment may be wrong. CDR1 and CDR2 (germline): SGHRS, YFSETQ. The CDR3 covers 15 residues. CDR3 in amino acids: CASSLEGQVTNEQFF. For the CDR3, the DNA is TGCGCCAGCAGCTTGGAGGGACAGGTCACTAATGAGCAGTTCTTC.

The chain combines TRBV10-1 with TRBJ1-2; TRBD1 is a possible D gene (6 bases). Germline loops: CDR1 WNHNN, CDR2 SYGVQD (reference sequence). Trimming left V 0 bases short and J 7 bases short, with 15 bases between. The CDR3 runs to 15 residues. The CDR3 spells CASSESAGVRSGYTF. CDR3 nucleotide sequence: TGCGCCAGCAGTGAGTCGGCAGGGGTGAGGAGTGGCTACACCTTC.

The chain employs TRBV28 and TRBJ2-3; no reliable D call. Trimming took 5 bases from V and 2 from J, leaving 17 bases between them. Germline CDR1 and CDR2: MDHEN and SYDVKM. The CDR3 runs 16 residues. CDR3 coding DNA: TGTGCCAGCAGTCCCTCGGCACTGAGCCCCACAGATACGCAGTATTTT. It translates to CASSPSALSPTDTQYF.

This clonotype was observed many times. This chain uses TRBV29-1 with TRBJ2-7; D is unclear. Trimming removed 4 bases from V and 0 bases from J, with 7 bases in between. CDR3 length equals 12 residues. Germline assignment: CDR1 SQVTM and CDR2 ANQGSEA. The CDR3 DNA reads TGCAGCGTTGGCCAGAGCTCCTACGAGCAGTACTTC. This gives the protein CSVGQSSYEQYF.

A few counts support this clonotype. The gene calls are TRBV6-5 and TRBJ1-2; 8 nucleotides agree with TRBD1. Germline V CDR1 and CDR2: MNHEY, SVGAGI. V lost 2 bases, J lost 6 bases, and 5 bases stayed unmatched. This CDR3 contains 14 residues. This CDR3 reads CASSYGAQGDGYTF. CDR3 in DNA: TGTGCCAGCAGTTACGGAGCACAGGGGGATGGCTACACCTTC.

V usage is TRBV20-1 and J usage is TRBJ2-5; D is undetermined. Deletions cut 0 bases from V and 1 base from J, with 12 bases between. The CDR3 is 15 residues long. Germline CDR1 and CDR2: DFQATT and SNEGSKA (reference sequence). CDR3 DNA: TGCAGTGCTAGAGATGCGGAAGAAAGCCAAGAGACCCAGTACTTC. It is translated as CSARDAEESQETQYF.

The rearrangement uses TRBV15 and TRBJ2-5, with a weak D call TRBD1 (6 bases). The closer fit of TRBJ2-7 to the DNA end suggests the J call may be wrong. CDR1 is LNHNV, CDR2 YYDKDF, per germline (reference sequence). The CDR3 extends over 17 amino acids. In DNA form, the CDR3 reads TGTGCCACCAGCCGACTACCAGGGGACCGCTTCTACTACGAGCAGTACTTC. Encoded protein: CATSRLPGDRFYYEQYF.

The chain employs TRBV12-3 or TRBV12-4 and TRBJ2-7; D tentatively reads TRBD1 or TRBD2 (5 bases each). The length of the CDR3 is 17 residues. V lost 4 bases and J lost 1, with 20 bases in between. CDR3 region: CASSSIRRGLMSYEQYF. As DNA, the CDR3 is TGTGCCAGCAGTTCCATCAGACGGGGCCTTATGTCCTACGAGCAGTACTTC.

The V and J genes are TRBV25-1 and TRBJ2-5; D gene uncertain. The CDR3 has 15 amino acids. V was trimmed by 3 bases and J by 0 bases, leaving 11 bases between them. Germline-derived CDR1 and CDR2 are MGHDK and SYGVNS. Here the CDR3 reads CASSDPSAHQETQYF. Here the CDR3 DNA reads TGTGCCAGCAGTGACCCGTCGGCCCACCAAGAGACCCAGTACTTC.

This chain uses TRBV20-1 with TRBJ2-3; no reliable D call. Trimming pared 6 bases from V and 2 bases from J, leaving 15 bases between. CDR3 length: 14 amino acids. The germline V gene encodes CDR1 DFQATT and CDR2 SNEGSKA (reference sequence). The CDR3 here is CSANEGHHTDTQYF. CDR3 DNA: TGCAGTGCCAATGAAGGCCACCACACAGATACGCAGTATTTT.

This chain joins TRBV12-3 or TRBV12-4 and TRBJ2-1, with 14 bases fitting TRBD2. The junction had 9 bases not matched to a gene; V was cut back by 3 bases and J by 11 bases. There are 16 residues in the CDR3. CDR3 region: CASSLTSGGGTRKQFF. The CDR3, as DNA: TGTGCCAGCAGTTTGACTAGCGGGGGGGGTACAAGAAAGCAGTTCTTC.

The chain joins TRBV29-1 to TRBJ1-2; 12 nucleotides align to TRBD1. The germline gives CDR1 SQVTM, CDR2 ANQGSEA. The length of the CDR3 is 14 residues. The V and J ends lost 7 bases and 7 bases, in that order; junction bases with no gene match: 10. The DNA for the CDR3 is TGCAGCGGGGAACCGGGACAGGGGGCAGGTGGCTACACCTTC. Its translation: CSGEPGQGAGGYTF. The full variable domain, rest sourced from reference TRBV29-1 and TRBJ1-2, is SAVISQKPSRDICQRGTSLTIQCQVDSQVTMMFWYRQQPGQSLTLIATANQGSEATYESGFVIDKFPISRPNLTFSTLTVSNMSPEDSSIYLCSGEPGQGAGGYTFGSGTRLTVV.

The V and J genes are TRBV2 and TRBJ2-3; TRBD2 matches at 10 bases. The CDR3 is 16 residues long. The V gene's germline CDR1 is SNHLY and CDR2 FYNNEI. The ends lost 4 bases at V and 2 bases at J; junction bases unmatched: 6. The DNA for the CDR3 is TGTGCCAGCAGTGGGGGTAGCGGGGGGTCCACAGATACGCAGTATTTT. Protein product: CASSGGSGGSTDTQYF.

J is TRBJ1-2 and V is TRBV4-3; 8 nucleotides line up with TRBD1. The V segment lost 0 bases and the J segment 2 bases; nucleotides outside the gene matches: 8. Germline V CDR1 and CDR2: LGHNA, YSLEER. The CDR3 runs 17 residues. In DNA, the CDR3 is TGCGCCAGCAGCCAAGACCCGGACAGGGTTTTGAACTATGGCTACACCTTC. This translates into CASSQDPDRVLNYGYTF.

The CDR3 nucleotides read TGCGCCAGCAGCCGCGCAACAGGGACATCAGGCACAGATACGCAGTATTTT. Translated, it gives CASSRATGTSGTDTQYF. V and J are TRBV4-1 and TRBJ2-3, with a weak D call TRBD1 (6 bases). Looked up from germline, CDR1 is MGHRA and CDR2 is YSYEKL. The CDR3 is 17 residues long. The V and J ends lost 4 bases and 1 base respectively, with 18 bases between them.

In its sample, this clonotype was seen a few times. This sequence joins TRBV7-2 and TRBJ2-1; 7 bases are shared with TRBD2. The CDR3 length is 14 residues. CDR1 is SGHTA and CDR2 is FQGNSA in the germline V gene. J lost 7 bases, V lost 5 bases, and 8 bases had no gene match. CDR3 amino acids: CASSSGERGNEQFF. The CDR3 bases are TGTGCCAGCAGCAGCGGGGAGAGAGGGAATGAGCAGTTCTTC.

The chain employs TRBV20-1 and TRBJ1-1, with D unresolved. Germline values: CDR1 DFQATT, CDR2 SNEGSKA (reference sequence). V lost 6 bases and J lost 4, with 18 bases in between. The CDR3 contains 14 residues. This chain's CDR3 is CSASYLGTVTEAFF. CDR3 coding DNA: TGCAGTGCCAGTTACCTGGGAACTGTCACTGAAGCTTTCTTT.

The V call is TRBV20-1, the J call TRBJ2-5, with 10 bases identical to TRBD1. The V gene's germline CDR1 is DFQATT and CDR2 SNEGSKA (reference sequence). Unmatched junction bases numbered 6, after V lost 6 bases and J lost 2 bases. The CDR3 extends over 14 amino acids. CDR3 sequence: CSAWDRGVQETQYF. The CDR3 DNA follows: TGCAGTGCCTGGGACAGGGGAGTTCAAGAGACCCAGTACTTC.

J is TRBJ2-5 and V is TRBV28, with 7 bases that match TRBD1. Per germline, CDR1 MDHEN and CDR2 SYDVKM. V gave up 5 bases and J gave up 3 bases; unmatched junction bases: 6. This CDR3 spans 14 amino acids. For the CDR3, the DNA is TGTGCCAGCAGTCTCGGGACAGAAAAAGAGACCCAGTACTTC. Translation: CASSLGTEKETQYF. Filled out from reference TRBV28 and TRBJ2-5, the complete variable domain reads DVKVTQSSRYLVKRTGEKVFLECVQDMDHENMFWYRQDPGLGLRLIYFSYDVKMKEKGDIPEGYSVSREKKERFSLILESASTNQTSMYLCASSLGTEKETQYFGPGTRLLVL.

The chain links TRBV28 to TRBJ2-1, with D tentatively TRBD1 (5 bases). This CDR3 has 12 amino acids. Germline CDR1 is MDHEN and CDR2 is SYDVKM. V was cut by 1 base and J by 9 bases, with 7 bases left in between. This CDR3 reads CASSLLGREQFF. The CDR3 DNA follows: TGTGCCAGCAGTTTATTGGGGCGTGAGCAGTTCTTC.

This clonotype was counted between two and nine times. This sequence joins TRBV4-2 and TRBJ2-4; D not resolved. Germline V gene sequence: CDR1 LGHNA, CDR2 YNFKEQ. This CDR3 has 17 residues. V was pared by 0 bases and J by 0 bases, with 12 bases between. Here the CDR3 reads CASSQEGTRLAKNIQYF. The CDR3 nucleotides are TGTGCCAGCAGCCAAGAAGGTACCCGACTAGCCAAAAACATTCAGTACTTC.

The chain recombines TRBV5-1 with TRBJ2-3, with 11 nucleotides matching TRBD2. Germline V CDR1 and CDR2: SGHRS, YFSETQ. This CDR3 is built from 18 residues. V shed 0 bases and J 2 bases; nucleotides not matched to a gene: 8. The CDR3 DNA reads as TGCGCCAGCAGCTTGGTGCCTAGCGGGGGGACCATCACAGATACGCAGTATTTT. Protein: CASSLVPSGGTITDTQYF.

A few counts support this clonotype. The rearrangement uses TRBV20-1 and TRBJ2-7, with 7 bases that match TRBD1. Germline V CDR1 and CDR2: DFQATT, SNEGSKA (reference sequence). Losses at the gene ends were 1 base for V and 0 bases for J; bases not matched to a gene: 6. The CDR3 length is 15 residues. As DNA, the CDR3 is TGCAGTGCTAGAGGGACCTACAGGGGCTCCTACGAGCAGTACTTC. Amino acids: CSARGTYRGSYEQYF.

The V gene is TRBV15, the J gene TRBJ2-5; 7 bases are a match to TRBD2. The CDR3 is 15 amino acids. From germline, CDR1 is LNHNV and CDR2 YYDKDF (reference sequence). V lost 0 bases, J lost 4 bases, and 5 bases stayed unmatched. The CDR3 here is CATSRDSASGETQYF. The DNA for the CDR3 is TGTGCCACCAGCAGAGATTCCGCTAGCGGAGAGACCCAGTACTTC.

J is TRBJ1-2 and V is TRBV28, with D uncertain. Germline V lookup: CDR1 MDHEN, CDR2 SYDVKM. Trimming took 5 bases from V and 4 from J, leaving 11 bases between them. The CDR3 consists of 13 residues. The CDR3 DNA follows: TGTGCCAGCAGTCCCCCGGACCGCTATGGCTACACCTTC. This gives the protein CASSPPDRYGYTF.

The gene calls are TRBV20-1 and TRBJ1-1, with 10 positions matching TRBD1. Per the germline V gene, CDR1 is DFQATT and CDR2 is SNEGSKA (reference sequence). V was clipped by 1 base and J by 4 bases; unmatched bases: 6. CDR3 length: 15 residues. The CDR3 DNA follows: TGCAGTGCTAGAGGACAGGGGGCCGGGGTCACTGAAGCTTTCTTT. This codes for CSARGQGAGVTEAFF.